Listed below are T cell receptor beta chains from one sample, sequenced in a study of blood T cell repertoires in COVID-19. Measured with immunoSEQ multiplex PCR; TCRdb has only the in-frame clones, and not every one. Of around 200,000 clones listed, around nine tenths are singletons. Sequencing used peripheral blood. The receptor source for this set is a man aged 40-55 years with acute or convalescent COVID-19. Each CDR3 is given with its conserved first and last residue. Fields, in order: V gene, J gene, D gene, CDR3 protein. The D gene is left open where the match is weak.

v_gene: TRBV9
j_gene: TRBJ2-7
d_gene: TRBD1
CDR3aa: CASSVEAWGQDEQYF

v_gene: TRBV5-4
j_gene: TRBJ2-5
d_gene: TRBD2
CDR3aa: CAEGTSGGSEETQYF

v_gene: TRBV27
j_gene: TRBJ2-7
d_gene: NA
CDR3aa: CASSDPSSYEQYF

v_gene: TRBV6-2/TRBV6-3
j_gene: TRBJ2-7
d_gene: TRBD1
CDR3aa: CASSAGRGRPSRGYF

v_gene: TRBV7-2
j_gene: TRBJ2-4
d_gene: NA
CDR3aa: CASSLGGNKNIQYF

v_gene: TRBV5-1
j_gene: TRBJ1-3
d_gene: TRBD1
CDR3aa: CASSLGDRPLGNTIYF

v_gene: TRBV19
j_gene: TRBJ1-1
d_gene: NA
CDR3aa: CASRTGSLTEAFF

v_gene: TRBV19
j_gene: TRBJ2-1
d_gene: TRBD2
CDR3aa: CASSIMTAGGGNEQFF

v_gene: TRBV15
j_gene: TRBJ2-5
d_gene: NA
CDR3aa: CATSRDGFGDLETQYF

v_gene: TRBV9
j_gene: TRBJ2-2
d_gene: TRBD2
CDR3aa: CASSDRPGLAGGEAGELFF

v_gene: TRBV19
j_gene: TRBJ1-2
d_gene: NA
CDR3aa: CASSIDSKVNYGYTF

v_gene: TRBV7-9
j_gene: TRBJ2-2
d_gene: NA
CDR3aa: CASSFLEAYTGELFF

v_gene: TRBV20-1
j_gene: TRBJ2-3
d_gene: NA
CDR3aa: CSASQTDTQYF

v_gene: TRBV6-5
j_gene: TRBJ2-3
d_gene: TRBD1
CDR3aa: CASRRTGVTTDTQYF

v_gene: TRBV29-1
j_gene: TRBJ2-7
d_gene: TRBD1
CDR3aa: CSVETGTGGAEQYF

v_gene: TRBV4-3
j_gene: TRBJ2-7
d_gene: NA
CDR3aa: CASSQDRLATYEQYF

v_gene: TRBV28
j_gene: TRBJ1-1
d_gene: NA
CDR3aa: CASSLLAGWTEAFF

v_gene: TRBV12-3/TRBV12-4
j_gene: TRBJ1-5
d_gene: TRBD1
CDR3aa: CATNRGLSQPQHF

v_gene: TRBV12-3/TRBV12-4
j_gene: TRBJ2-5
d_gene: TRBD1
CDR3aa: CASRRDREETQYF

v_gene: TRBV9
j_gene: TRBJ2-1
d_gene: TRBD1
CDR3aa: CASSVGGRGIDNEQFF

v_gene: TRBV27
j_gene: TRBJ1-2
d_gene: TRBD1
CDR3aa: CASRPDTGVGYTF

v_gene: TRBV7-2
j_gene: TRBJ1-6
d_gene: TRBD1
CDR3aa: CASSLVRDSSYNSPLHF

v_gene: TRBV10-2
j_gene: TRBJ2-1
d_gene: NA
CDR3aa: CASAPGLHNEQFF

v_gene: TRBV5-1
j_gene: TRBJ1-6
d_gene: NA
CDR3aa: CASSPAGENSPLHF

v_gene: TRBV7-9
j_gene: TRBJ1-2
d_gene: TRBD1
CDR3aa: CASSSTGGRGYTF

v_gene: TRBV23-1
j_gene: TRBJ1-2
d_gene: NA
CDR3aa: CASSQSLIGQGQRGYTF

v_gene: TRBV19
j_gene: TRBJ2-7
d_gene: TRBD1
CDR3aa: CASSFGQAHEQYF

v_gene: TRBV5-6
j_gene: TRBJ1-6
d_gene: NA
CDR3aa: CASSPQDTKPLHF

v_gene: TRBV11-2
j_gene: TRBJ1-5
d_gene: TRBD1
CDR3aa: CASSLGGTGSNQPQHF